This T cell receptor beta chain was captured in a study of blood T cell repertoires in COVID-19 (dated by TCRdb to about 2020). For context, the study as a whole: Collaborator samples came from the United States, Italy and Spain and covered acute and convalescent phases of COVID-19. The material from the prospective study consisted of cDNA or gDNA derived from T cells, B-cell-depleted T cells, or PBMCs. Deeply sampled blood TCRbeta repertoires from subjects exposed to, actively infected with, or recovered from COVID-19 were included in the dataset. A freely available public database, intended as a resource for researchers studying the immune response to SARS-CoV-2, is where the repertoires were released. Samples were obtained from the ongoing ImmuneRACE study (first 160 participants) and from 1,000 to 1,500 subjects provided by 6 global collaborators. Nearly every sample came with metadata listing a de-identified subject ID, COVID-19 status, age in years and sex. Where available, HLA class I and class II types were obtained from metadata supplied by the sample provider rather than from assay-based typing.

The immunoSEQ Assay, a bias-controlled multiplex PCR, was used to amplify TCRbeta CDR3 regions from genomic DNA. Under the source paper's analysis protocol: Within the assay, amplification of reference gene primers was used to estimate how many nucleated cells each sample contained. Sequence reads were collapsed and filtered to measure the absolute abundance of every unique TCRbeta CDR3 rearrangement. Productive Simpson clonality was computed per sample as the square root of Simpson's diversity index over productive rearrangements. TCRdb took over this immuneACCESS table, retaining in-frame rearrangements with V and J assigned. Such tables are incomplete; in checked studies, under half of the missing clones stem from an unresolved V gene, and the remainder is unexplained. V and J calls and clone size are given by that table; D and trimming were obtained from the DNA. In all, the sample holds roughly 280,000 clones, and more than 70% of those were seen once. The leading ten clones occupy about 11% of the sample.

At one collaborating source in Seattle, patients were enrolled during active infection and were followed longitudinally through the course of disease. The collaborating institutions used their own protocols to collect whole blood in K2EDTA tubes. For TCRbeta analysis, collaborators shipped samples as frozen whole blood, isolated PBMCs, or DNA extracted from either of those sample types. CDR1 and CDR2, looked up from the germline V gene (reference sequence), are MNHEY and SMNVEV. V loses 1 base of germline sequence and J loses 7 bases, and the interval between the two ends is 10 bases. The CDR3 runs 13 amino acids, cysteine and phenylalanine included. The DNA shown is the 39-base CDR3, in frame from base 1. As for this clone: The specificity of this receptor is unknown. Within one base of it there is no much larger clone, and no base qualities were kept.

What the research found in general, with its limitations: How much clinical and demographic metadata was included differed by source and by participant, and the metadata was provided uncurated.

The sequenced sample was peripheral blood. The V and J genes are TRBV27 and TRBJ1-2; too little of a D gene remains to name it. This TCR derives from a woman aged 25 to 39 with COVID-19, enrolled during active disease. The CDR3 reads CASSLFRGRGYTF. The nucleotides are TGTGCCAGCAGTTTATTCCGGGGTCGTGGCTACACCTTC.